The clone carrying this T cell receptor (beta chain) was counted at least ten times. The antigen remains unidentified. Uncontrolled infection, other autoimmune disease, pregnancy or lactation led to exclusion. Fresh peripheral blood, 8 to 10 ml, was the source of the PBMCs. Germline loops: CDR1 DFQATT, CDR2 SNEGSKA (reference sequence). Deletions cut 4 bases from V and 6 bases from J, with 18 bases between. This CDR3 region has 14 residues. RNA transcripts served as the template for amplifying TCR beta CDR3 regions. With the HTBI primer set, the TCR CDR3 went through a first round of RT-PCR. TCRdb ran MiXCR on the multiplex PCR reads and lists one entry per CDR3 protein. The data show around 700,000 distinct CDR3 sequences, with around 19% seen just once and over 15% held by the top ten. The data were taken from a study of T cells in Graves' hyperthyroidism and ophthalmopathy. At the level of the study: Peripheral blood samples were taken at initial diagnosis, prior to any treatment. Whole-study findings and limits: Most clonotypes expanded in thyroid above 0.001 were likewise present in blood.

The chain has TRBV20-1 and TRBJ1-1, with D tentatively TRBD1 (6 bases). Sequencing was done on a sample of blood. The sequence came from a woman aged 45-65 years with Graves' hyperthyroidism that later progressed to Graves' ophthalmopathy. This chain's CDR3 is CSAKFPPGDPEAFF. The CDR3 DNA follows: TGCAGTGCTAAATTCCCCCCAGGGGACCCTGAAGCTTTCTTT.